This T cell receptor (beta chain) is drawn from a study of blood T cell repertoires in COVID-19 (dated by TCRdb to 2020 to 2021). Concerning the study at large: Samples from collaborators originated in the United States, Italy and Spain and spanned both the acute and convalescent phases of COVID-19. Samples were obtained from the ongoing ImmuneRACE study (first 160 participants) and from 1,200 or so subjects provided by 6 global collaborators. Sample metadata almost always included a de-identified subject ID, COVID-19 status, age in years and sex. The prospective study material was composed of cDNA or gDNA derived from T cells, B-cell-depleted T cells, or PBMCs. The repertoires were released in a freely available public database meant as a resource for research on the immune response to SARS-CoV-2. Subjects who had been exposed to COVID-19, were actively infected with it, or had recovered from it provided the deeply sampled blood TCRbeta repertoires that made up the dataset. Where available, HLA class I and class II types were taken from metadata supplied by the sample provider and were not determined by assay-based typing. Beyond this particular receptor, the publication reports: The amount of clinical and demographic metadata varied by source and participant and was provided uncurated.

TCRbeta CDR3 regions were amplified from genomic DNA using the immunoSEQ Assay, a bias-controlled multiplex PCR. Concerning the study's data processing: The number of nucleated cells in each sample was estimated from the amplification of reference gene primers within the assay. Sequence reads were collapsed and filtered to measure the absolute abundance of every unique TCRbeta CDR3 rearrangement. For each sample, productive Simpson clonality was calculated by taking the square root of Simpson's diversity index across productive rearrangements. This immuneACCESS table, as held by TCRdb, lists in-frame sequences with V and J called but not all clones. Of the missing ones, under half trace to an unresolved V gene in checked studies; the others have no known cause. V and J calls and clone size are those listed in that table; D and trimming were worked out from the DNA. The sample table shows fewer than 250,000 clones, and 88% are seen once. Of the sample, 2.5% to 3.5% is held by the ten largest clones.

Relative to germline, V is missing 6 bases and J is missing 0 bases, with 4 bases of the junction outside any gene match. From a lookup of the germline V gene, CDR1 and CDR2 are MNHEY and SVGEGT. Its CDR3 holds 15 amino acids, cysteine through phenylalanine. Only the CDR3 part of the read is kept: 45 bases, read in frame from the first base. Note on this clone: What this receptor recognizes is not known. Base-call qualities are not available, and no considerably larger clone is one nucleotide away.

The collaborating institutions used their own protocols to collect whole blood in K2EDTA tubes. Collaborator samples were shipped for TCRbeta analysis as frozen whole blood, isolated PBMCs, or DNA extracted from either sample type. The sequenced sample was peripheral blood. The rearrangement combines TRBV6-2 or TRBV6-3 with TRBJ2-1; the central 8 bases match TRBD1. The receptor was isolated from a woman aged 60 to 75 with acute or convalescent COVID-19. The CDR3 protein sequence reads: CASSGTGGSYNEQFF. The nucleotide sequence is TGTGCCAGCAGCGGAACAGGGGGCTCCTACAATGAGCAGTTCTTC.